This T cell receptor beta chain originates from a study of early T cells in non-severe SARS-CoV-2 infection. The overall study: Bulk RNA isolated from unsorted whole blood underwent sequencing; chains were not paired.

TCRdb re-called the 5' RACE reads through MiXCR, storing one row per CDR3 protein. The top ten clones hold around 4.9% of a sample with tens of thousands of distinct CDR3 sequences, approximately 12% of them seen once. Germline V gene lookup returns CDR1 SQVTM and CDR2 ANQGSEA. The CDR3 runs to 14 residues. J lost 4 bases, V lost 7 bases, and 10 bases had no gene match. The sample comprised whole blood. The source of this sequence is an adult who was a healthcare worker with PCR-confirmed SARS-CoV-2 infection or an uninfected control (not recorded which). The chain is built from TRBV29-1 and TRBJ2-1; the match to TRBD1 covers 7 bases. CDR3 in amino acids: CSGHRTGGYNEQFF. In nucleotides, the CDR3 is TGCAGCGGGCACCGGACAGGAGGTTACAATGAGCAGTTCTTC.